These 17 T cell receptor beta chains originate from one sample sequenced in a study of cytomegalovirus exposure and HLA in healthy donors. Method: immunoSEQ multiplex PCR; TCRdb's copy keeps in-frame clones and lacks some. This sample carries 70,000 to 75,000 clones, roughly 94% of them seen once, and the ten largest clones take around 1.9%. Sequences were obtained from PBMCs. The receptors stem from a young woman in good health and CMV-seropositive.

This clone was counted a single time. The V and J genes are TRBV27 and TRBJ2-1; D is unclear. CDR3 length: 15 amino acids. Trimming took 3 bases from V and 0 from J, leaving 9 bases between them. Germline CDR1 and CDR2: MNHEY and SMNVEV (reference sequence). The CDR3 loop is CASSLSLSSYNEQFF. The CDR3 bases are TGTGCCAGCAGTTTGTCCTTGAGCTCCTACAATGAGCAGTTCTTC.

This clone is a singleton in its sample. The chain employs TRBV11-2 and TRBJ2-4; 10 bases fit TRBD2. V lost 1 base to trimming and J lost 0 bases; unmatched junction nucleotides: 3. CDR3 length: 17 residues. CDR1 is SGHAT and CDR2 is FQNNGV in the germline V gene. Here the CDR3 reads CASSLGGLALAKNIQYF. DNA of the CDR3: TGTGCCAGCAGCTTAGGGGGACTAGCGCTAGCCAAAAACATTCAGTACTTC.

This clone occurred once. One end of the junction varies from germline; a read error may be responsible. This chain joins TRBV7-7 and TRBJ2-1, with 7 bases that match TRBD2. The CDR3 consists of 15 residues. In germline, CDR1 is SSHAT, CDR2 FNYEAQ (reference sequence). This chain's CDR3 is CASSVASGDYNEQFF. DNA of the CDR3: TGTGCTAGCAGCGTCGCTAGCGGTGACTACAATGAGCAGTTCTTC. Variable domain in full (rest from reference TRBV7-7 and TRBJ2-1): GAGVSQSPRYKVTKRGQDVTLRCDPISSHATLYWYQQALGQGPEFLTYFNYEAQPDKSGLPSDRFSAERPEGSISTLTIQRTEQRDSAMYRCASSVASGDYNEQFFGPGTRLTVL.

This clone was detected only once. The J gene is TRBJ2-2, the V gene TRBV7-6, with D hard to call. The germline CDR1 and CDR2 sequences are SGHVS and FNYEAQ. This CDR3 contains 13 residues. Trimming stripped 4 bases from V and 6 bases from J, with 9 bases between. In DNA form, the CDR3 reads TGTGCCAGCAGCTCTCTCTCGGCCGGGGAGCTGTTTTTT. Protein sequence: CASSSLSAGELFF.

V usage is TRBV14 and J usage is TRBJ2-5; 10 positions agree with TRBD1. Germline CDR1 and CDR2: SGHDN and FVKESK. The J segment lost 1 base and the V segment lost 1 base, leaving 3 bases of the junction unmatched. The CDR3 is made up of 16 amino acids. CDR3 nucleotides: TGTGCCAGCAGCCAAGGGACAGGGGGTTCCCAAGAGACCCAGTACTTC. This gives the protein CASSQGTGGSQETQYF.

The chain joins TRBV4-1 to TRBJ2-1, with D unresolved. V lost 3 bases and J lost 1, with 13 bases in between. Germline CDR1 and CDR2: MGHRA and YSYEKL. This CDR3 contains 16 residues. In DNA, the CDR3 is TGCGCCAGCAGCCAGGTAAACCTAGTTTCCTACAATGAGCAGTTCTTC. This gives the protein CASSQVNLVSYNEQFF.

DNA of the CDR3: TGTGCCAGCAGCTTAGGGTTGCTAGCGGGAGGGCTAAGTGGCTCCTACAATGAGCAGTTCTTC. This sequence encodes CASSLGLLAGGLSGSYNEQFF. V gene TRBV7-6 combines with J gene TRBJ2-1, with TRBD2 matching over 12 bases. The CDR3 has 21 residues. Germline V gene lookup returns CDR1 SGHVS and CDR2 FNYEAQ. V was clipped by 1 base and J by 0 bases; unmatched bases: 13.

The CDR3, as DNA: TGTGCCAGTAGTTACGGGGGTCTTGAAGCTTTCTTT. It encodes CASSYGGLEAFF. The chain uses TRBV19 and TRBJ1-1; TRBD1 is a possible D gene (5 bases). Germline V gives CDR1 LNHDA, CDR2 SQIVND (reference sequence). The CDR3 runs to 12 residues. V was pared by 5 bases and J by 7 bases, with 11 bases between.

This clone was seen a handful of times. This chain links TRBV6-1 with TRBJ2-7; 13 nucleotides agree with TRBD2. Germline V gene sequence: CDR1 MNHNS, CDR2 SASEGT. CDR3 length equals 15 residues. The V and J ends lost 3 bases and 4 bases, in that order; junction bases with no gene match: 3. The CDR3 DNA follows: TGTGCCAGCAGTGACCGACTAGCGGGGGGTTACGAGCAGTACTTC. This codes for CASSDRLAGGYEQYF.

The chain has TRBV9 and TRBJ1-2; 10 bases are a match to TRBD1. This CDR3 region has 15 residues. With 0 bases clipped from V and 6 bases from J, the junction kept 5 bases outside the gene matches. Germline-derived CDR1 and CDR2 are SGDLS and YYNGEE. CDR3 sequence reads: CASSVGTGGIDGYTF. DNA for the CDR3: TGTGCCAGCAGCGTAGGGACAGGGGGTATCGATGGCTACACCTTC.

This clone was picked up one time. The chain has TRBV2 and TRBJ2-7; tentative D call: TRBD1 (5 bases). Trimming stripped 5 bases from V and 5 bases from J, with 13 bases between. This CDR3 spans 13 amino acids. Germline V gene data show CDR1 as SNHLY and CDR2 as FYNNEI. In DNA form, the CDR3 reads TGTGCCAGCAGTTCCCAGGGAATTCACGAGCAGTACTTC. Its translation: CASSSQGIHEQYF.

CDR3 in amino acids: CASSGDRGVDRTF. CDR3 nucleotide sequence: TGTGCCAGCAGTGGGGACAGGGGGGTTGATCGGACCTTC. The chain links TRBV2 to TRBJ1-2; 11 nucleotides align to TRBD1. CDR1 and CDR2 from the germline V gene are SNHLY and FYNNEI. This CDR3 contains 13 residues. After removal of 4 bases from V and 14 bases from J, the junction contained 9 bases not matched to a gene.

The V and J genes are TRBV27 and TRBJ2-7; D may be TRBD2 (5 bases). Trimming stripped 3 bases from V and 4 bases from J, with 7 bases between. The CDR3 runs to 12 residues. Germline V CDR1 and CDR2: MNHEY, SMNVEV (reference sequence). The DNA for the CDR3 is TGTGCCAGCAGTTTGCGAGGGTACGAGCAGTACTTC. It is translated as CASSLRGYEQYF.

This chain links TRBV7-2 with TRBJ1-2; D may be TRBD1 (5 bases). Germline loops: CDR1 SGHTA, CDR2 FQGNSA. With 5 bases removed from V and 2 bases from J, the gap between germline ends came to 18 bases. CDR3 length equals 16 residues. The CDR3 sequence is CASSTGRSRVNYGYTF. The CDR3 region has the DNA TGTGCCAGCAGCACCGGGCGGTCCAGGGTGAACTATGGCTACACCTTC.

The CDR3 DNA is TGTGCCAGCAGCTTCCGGGACAGTTTACGGGCCGACACCTTC. Protein product: CASSFRDSLRADTF. J is TRBJ1-2 and V is TRBV7-9, with TRBD1 matching 7 bases. Germline V CDR1 and CDR2: SEHNR, FQNEAQ (reference sequence). This CDR3 comprises 14 residues. V dropped 3 bases and J dropped 12; count of bases not matched to a gene: 13. The whole variable domain, filled in from reference TRBV7-9 and TRBJ1-2, reads DTGVSQNPRHKITKRGQNVTFRCDPISEHNRLYWYRQTLGQGPEFLTYFQNEAQLEKSRLLSDRFSAERPKGSFSTLEIQRTEQGDSAMYLCASSFRDSLRADTFGSGTRLTVV.

This rearrangement joins TRBV9 to TRBJ2-2; maybe TRBD2 (5 bases). Trimming pared 4 bases from V and 2 bases from J, leaving 18 bases between. The CDR3 sequence is 17 residues long. Germline loops: CDR1 SGDLS, CDR2 YYNGEE. CDR3 region: CASSIRTAGLNTGELFF. In nucleotides, the CDR3 is TGTGCCAGCAGCATACGCACTGCGGGCCTAAACACCGGGGAGCTGTTTTTT.

This chain uses TRBV30 with TRBJ1-2; 9 bases align to TRBD1. CDR3 length: 14 amino acids. The germline V gene has CDR1 GTSNPN and CDR2 SVGIG (reference sequence). J lost 3 bases, V lost 7 bases, and 9 bases had no gene match. The CDR3 reads CALERQGGYYGYTF. The DNA of the CDR3 is TGTGCCTTGGAGAGACAGGGGGGTTACTATGGCTACACCTTC.